This TCR beta chain was sequenced in a study of blood T cells in healthy people across ages. Each sample provided at least 5 micrograms of extracted total RNA. CDR1 and CDR2 from the germline V gene are LGHNT and FRNRAP. This CDR3 has 15 residues. V was clipped by 5 bases and J by 4 bases; unmatched bases: 8. Through a sample-barcoded 5' primer and a J-beta primer mix, a second PCR was run for about 6 to 11 cycles. From each sample, at least 3 million paired-end reads containing CDR3 were obtained. TCRdb reanalysed the 5' RACE reads using MiXCR and keeps one entry per CDR3 protein. The repertoire holds more than 1.4 million distinct CDR3 sequences, with roughly 40% as singletons.

Source material: blood. The receptor comes from a woman aged 18-29 years in good health. The chain has TRBV12-5 and TRBJ2-1; TRBD1 aligns across 7 bases. DNA for the CDR3: TGTGCTAGTGGTAACAGACAGGGTCGGTACAATGAGCAGTTCTTC. This sequence encodes CASGNRQGRYNEQFF.